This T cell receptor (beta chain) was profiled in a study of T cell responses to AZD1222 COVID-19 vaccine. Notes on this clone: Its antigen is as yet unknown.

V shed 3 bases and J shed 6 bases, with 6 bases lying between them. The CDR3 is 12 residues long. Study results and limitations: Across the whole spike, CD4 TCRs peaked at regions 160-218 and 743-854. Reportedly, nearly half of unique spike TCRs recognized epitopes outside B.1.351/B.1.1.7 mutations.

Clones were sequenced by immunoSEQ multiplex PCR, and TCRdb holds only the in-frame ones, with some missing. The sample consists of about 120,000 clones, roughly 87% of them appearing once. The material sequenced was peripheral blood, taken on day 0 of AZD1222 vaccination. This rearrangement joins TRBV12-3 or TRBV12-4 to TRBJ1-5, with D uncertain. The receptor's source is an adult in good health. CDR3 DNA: TGTGCCAGCAGTTTGAACAGTCAGCCCCAGCATTTT. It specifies CASSLNSQPQHF.